The 8 T cell receptor beta chains reported below all come from one sample, sequenced in a study of response to subunit inactivated influenza vaccine. TCRdb used MiXCR to reprocess the RT-PCR reads, holding one entry per CDR3 protein. This sample has approximately 500,000 distinct CDR3 sequences, with around 15% found just once. This material consisted of PBMCs from blood, taken 11 to 12 days after vaccination. The receptors derive from a man in his fifties or sixties who received an inactivated influenza vaccine.

This chain uses TRBV28 with TRBJ1-5; 7 bases align to TRBD1. V lost 6 bases, J lost 2 bases, and 4 bases stayed unmatched. The V gene's germline CDR1 is MDHEN and CDR2 SYDVKM. The CDR3 covers 14 residues. Here the CDR3 DNA reads TGTGCCAGCAGGTTACAGGGGCGCAATCAGCCCCAGCATTTT. Its translation: CASRLQGRNQPQHF.

The chain couples TRBV20-1 to TRBJ1-6; the match to TRBD1 covers 7 bases. Germline values: CDR1 DFQATT, CDR2 SNEGSKA (reference sequence). V gave up 0 bases and J gave up 7 bases; unmatched junction bases: 9. The CDR3 spans 16 residues. The CDR3 region is CSARDFGRGPNSPLHF. The CDR3 DNA reads as TGCAGTGCTAGAGATTTCGGGAGGGGGCCCAATTCACCCCTCCACTTT.

This clonotype was picked up a small number of times. One end of the junction fails to match germline, which may point to a read error. This chain links TRBV2 with TRBJ1-5; 7 bases agree with TRBD1. Germline V CDR1 and CDR2: SNHLY, FYNNEI. The CDR3 consists of 16 residues. This CDR3 is CASREDRAYSNQPQHF. Here the CDR3 DNA reads TGTGCCAGCAGAGAAGACAGGGCGTATAGCAATCAGCCCCAGCATTTT.

V usage is TRBV10-2 and J usage is TRBJ2-3; no firm D call. Trimming removed 10 bases at V and 1 base at J, with 12 bases between. Germline V gene lookup returns CDR1 WSHSY and CDR2 SAAADI. This CDR3 contains 13 residues. The CDR3 protein is CAILGRRTDTQYF. The CDR3 coding sequence is TGCGCCATCTTAGGGCGACGCACAGATACGCAGTATTTT.

This clonotype was counted only a few times. J is TRBJ2-2 and V is TRBV24-1; 9 bases agree with TRBD2. V was pared by 5 bases and J by 5 bases, with 8 bases of the junction left unmatched. The CDR3 runs to 16 residues. Germline values: CDR1 KGHDR, CDR2 SFDVKD. In nucleotides, the CDR3 is TGTGCCACCAGTGCCCCCAGCGGGAGGCGAACCGGGGAGCTGTTTTTT. Its translation: CATSAPSGRRTGELFF.

This clonotype was seen a handful of times. This chain connects TRBV4-3 to TRBJ1-2; perhaps TRBD1 as D (5 bases). The CDR3 has 15 residues. Trimming stripped 3 bases from V and 4 bases from J, with 15 bases between. The germline CDR1 and CDR2 sequences are LGHNA and YSLEER. CDR3 loop: CASSQETPGGYGYTF. Written as DNA, the CDR3 is TGCGCCAGCAGCCAGGAGACTCCGGGGGGCTATGGCTACACCTTC.

This clonotype has at least ten counts. This rearrangement joins TRBV15 to TRBJ2-1; 10 bases align to TRBD2. From germline, CDR1 is LNHNV and CDR2 YYDKDF (reference sequence). CDR3 length: 16 amino acids. The V gene end was trimmed by 1 base and the J gene end by 4 bases; junction bases not matched to a gene: 4. CDR3 sequence (DNA): TGTGCCACCAGCAGAGCATCTAGCGGGGGATACAATGAGCAGTTCTTC. Residues: CATSRASSGGYNEQFF.

J is TRBJ2-1 and V is TRBV6-2 or TRBV6-3; 8 bases agree with TRBD2. Germline values: CDR1 MNHEY, CDR2 SVGEGT. The ends lost 7 bases at V and 4 bases at J; junction bases unmatched: 6. This CDR3 has 14 amino acids. CDR3 sequence reads: CASNPGLVYNEQFF. The CDR3 DNA sequence: TGTGCCAGCAACCCGGGACTAGTTTACAATGAGCAGTTCTTC.